This T cell receptor (beta chain) was identified in a study of shared clonotypes between healthy human individuals. Study-wide findings and caveats: Among donors, the sharing of clonotypes was expected to be influenced by sequencing depth.

Germline CDR1 SEHNR, CDR2 FQNEAQ (reference sequence). The CDR3 has 13 amino acids. V gave up 5 bases and J gave up 4 bases, with 9 bases separating them. The naive CD8 fraction comprised CD45RO-negative cells positively selected for CCR7 and excluded terminally differentiated effector memory CD45RA+ cells. Method: immunoSEQ multiplex PCR; TCRdb's copy keeps in-frame clones and lacks some. The repertoire consists of about 820,000 clones, with around 93% occurring once and the leading ten covering about 25%. Details on this clone: What it binds is unknown.

What was sequenced was naive CD8+ T cells sorted from blood. The TCR comes from a man aged 30 to 45 in good health. The V gene is TRBV7-9, the J gene TRBJ2-1; D not resolved. DNA for the CDR3: TGTGCCAGCAGCGTTTTTCCATACAATGAGCAGTTCTTC. Amino acids: CASSVFPYNEQFF.